This TCR beta chain was captured by sequencing in a study of blood T cell repertoires in COVID-19. Study information: PBMCs, B-cell-depleted T cells, or T cells provided the cDNA or gDNA that made up the material.

Clones were read by immunoSEQ multiplex PCR, and TCRdb kept only the in-frame ones, dropping some. The repertoire holds around 130,000 clones, with approximately 77% as singletons. Source material: peripheral blood. The TCR was taken from a man older than 75 with acute or convalescent COVID-19.

CDR3 residues: CASSSAGPDTQYF. The CDR3 DNA is TGTGCCAGCAGCTCAGCGGGGCCAGATACGCAGTATTTT. This chain joins TRBV5-6 and TRBJ2-3, with 7 bases that match TRBD2. The length of the CDR3 is 13 residues. Losses at the gene ends were 3 bases for V and 4 bases for J; bases not matched to a gene: 2. Germline V gives CDR1 SGHDT, CDR2 YYEEEE.